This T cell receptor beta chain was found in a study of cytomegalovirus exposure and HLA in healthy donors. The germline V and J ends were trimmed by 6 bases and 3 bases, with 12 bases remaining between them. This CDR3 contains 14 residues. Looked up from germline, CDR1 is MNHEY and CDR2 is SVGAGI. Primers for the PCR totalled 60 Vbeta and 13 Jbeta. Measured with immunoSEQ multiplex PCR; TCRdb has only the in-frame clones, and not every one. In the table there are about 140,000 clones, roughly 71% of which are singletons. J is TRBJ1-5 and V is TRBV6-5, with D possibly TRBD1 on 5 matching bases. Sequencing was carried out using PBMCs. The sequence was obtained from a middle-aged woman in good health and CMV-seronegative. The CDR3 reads CASRDDSFNQPQHF. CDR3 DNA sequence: TGTGCCAGCAGAGACGACAGTTTCAATCAGCCCCAGCATTTT.